This T cell receptor beta chain is from a study of cytomegalovirus exposure and HLA in healthy donors (dated by TCRdb to the late 2010s). Describing the broader study: An earlier analysis of approximately 640 of the donors reported 276 Gb of sequence data and some 120 million unique TCR beta sequences from 150 million to 200 million T cells. About 320 gigabases of sequencing data and tens of millions of unique TCR sequences were included in an early release covering several hundred HLA-typed donors. Of the approximately 400 genotyped donors, less than 90% were placed in the genetic ancestry cluster associated with self-reported Caucasian donors. The study was designed to test whether signatures of past pathogen exposure could be identified by cataloging public T cell receptors. Using immunosequencing, the study profiled T cell repertoires from about 650 subjects and related those repertoires to cytomegalovirus serostatus. Besides the first cohort of roughly 660 subjects, a separate validation cohort made up of some 110 different subjects was used. The study combined high-throughput TCR immunosequencing, statistical association of individual TCRs with disease status, and machine learning to predict cytomegalovirus infection status. In a later analysis, previously published TCR beta repertoires from 666 donors were re-analyzed and high-resolution HLA genotyping was added so that TCR occurrence patterns could be studied. Rather than drawing on any new phenotypic data, the later analysis identified candidate immune exposures from TCR beta sequences and the way those sequences occurred across donors. An earlier analysis of nearly 600 of the donors applied high-throughput TCR beta sequencing to assess whether each TCR beta V gene segment acted as functional or pseudogenic. Alongside the repertoire data, information on donor age, sex, ethnicity and CMV serostatus was compiled. Genome-wide SNP genotypes for about 60% of the 666 donors were used in a later genetic analysis, which treated that subset as a discovery cohort. Every repertoire in the discovery cohort had been generated on one and the same sequencing platform. Both class I and class II loci were covered by HLA typing, at four-digit resolution. Typing coverage differed by locus: A, B, C, DRB1 and DQB1 were typed in roughly 620-640 donors, DQA1 in about 500, DPA1 in approximately 610, and DPB1 in 472. Because of strong linkage in the cohort, a few DR-DQ haplotypes were treated as single units for association and clustering. On average, around 200,000 unique TCR beta nucleotide sequences were sequenced per donor among fewer than 500 genotyped donors of the cohort, with about 17% of those sequences being non-productive.

In total, 630 or so healthy bone marrow donors made up the cohort. At the time of sampling, every cohort member was nominally healthy, though immune exposures that went unrecorded were likely present. The donor was CMV seropositive and belonged to the group of about 290 seropositive cohort members. Each donor provided a peripheral blood sample, and peripheral blood mononuclear cells were used for TCR beta sequencing. Genomic DNA extraction from the blood cell samples was performed with the Qiagen DNeasy Blood Extraction Kit. For this clone: Its target antigen remains unknown. No base quality values were provided; no much bigger clone lies one nucleotide off.

Relative to germline, V is missing 5 bases and J is missing 1 base, with 9 bases of the junction outside any gene match. The CDR3 goes from the cysteine to the phenylalanine over 16 residues. CDR3 DNA is the only sequence kept; it has 48 bases, read in frame from the first base. Looking up the germline V gene yields CDR1 SGHAT and CDR2 FQNNGV. Library preparation was by the immunoSEQ multiplex PCR assay. The multiplex PCR relied on a mix of 60 forward primers for TCR Vbeta segments and 13 reverse primers for TCR Jbeta segments. The CDR3 region of rearranged TCR beta genes was amplified from genomic DNA with a multiplex PCR assay. On the Illumina HiSeq System, the amplified TCR beta libraries were sequenced as 87-base-pair reads. The original pipeline was this. Across the 666 repertoires, a later analysis counted 80 million or so unique TCR beta chains, 8.5 million to 12 million of which were shared by at least two donors. A nearest-neighbor algorithm error-corrected the raw reads and collapsed the reads into unique sequences, merging closely related sequences to remove PCR and sequencing errors. To assign V, D and J gene segments, CDR3 sequences were aligned to IMGT reference sequences. For a sequence to be retained, a match of at least six nucleotides was required to both a V gene segment and a J gene segment. Rearrangements were called productive when the CDR3 lacked stop codons and stayed in frame with V and J; all others were non-productive. Following IMGT convention, CDR3 was defined as the stretch from the second conserved V-encoded cysteine up to the conserved J-encoded phenylalanine. The earlier analysis of fewer than 750 of the donors excluded sequences that lacked an unambiguous match to a single V gene segment. In an earlier analysis of 587 of the donors, V segments were called functional above 56.7% productive rearrangements and were called segregating when the between-donor standard deviation exceeded 5%. To diagnose cytomegalovirus status from the catalog of TCR beta chain sequences, a statistical classification framework was built. V and J gene assignment, in a later analysis, came from comparing TCR nucleotide sequences with IMGT/GENE-DB human TR gene sequences. A later analysis assigned CDR3 sequences and most-parsimonious VDJ recombination scenarios with the TCRdist pipeline. A later analysis defined each TCR beta chain by its CDR3 amino acid sequence plus V-gene family, and excluded reads lacking a unique V-gene family. As a way to deal with suspected cross-contamination and a sequencing artifact, a later analysis dropped 450 to 700 nucleotide sequences that were highly shared and had low generation probability. In a later analysis, a clonal expansion index was calculated for each public chain from normalized within-repertoire ranks of inferred template counts. In a later analysis, generation probabilities were computed with a VDJ recombination model fitted to out-of-frame rearrangements, and the resulting probabilities were checked against IGoR. A later analysis scored TCR-TCR, TCR-HLA and TCR-CMV co-occurrence with hypergeometric tests, applying a repertoire-size bias correction to TCR pairs. In a later analysis, false discovery rates were estimated by permuting HLA or CMV assignments 20 times. In a later analysis, co-occurring TCRs were grouped using DBSCAN, and TCRdist sequence similarity was added for clustering within HLA-allele-positive subsets. Co-occurrence clustering excluded repertoires with fewer than 30,000 or more than 120,000 public chains, plus five with anomalous nucleotide sharing. Drawn from immuneACCESS, this table holds only the in-frame rearrangements with V and J called that TCRdb kept. Clones are partly lost; checked studies trace under half to an unresolved V gene and leave the rest unexplained. V, J and clone size are those of that table, while D and trimming were read from the DNA. The sample data list around 100,000 clones, and around 81% of these were observed just once. The top ten clones comprise around 3.6% of the sample.

Overall results and qualifications from the work: Most TCR sequences were observed very rarely across donors, whereas some public TCRs were present in many individuals. The cohort was sequenced for TCR beta chains only, and without alpha or paired-chain data the features that could be detected were limited. Some IMGT-functional V segments, including TRBV6-2 and TRBV6-3, could not be distinguished by the 87-base-pair reads and were therefore excluded. Because counts were too low, roughly 18 rarely observed V segments, including chromosome 9 orphons, were left out of the earlier analysis of 587 of the donors. Compared with the 666-donor mean, donors in an Asian-associated ancestry cluster had fewer N-insertions in productive TCRs, according to a later genetic analysis. The presence/absence analyses assumed that sequencing depth was roughly uniform across donors, and that assumption may not be true. CMV serostatus was the only immune exposure information available for the cohort. A further reported finding was that TCR beta sequences accurately predicted the HLA-A and HLA-B alleles for most subjects in the first cohort. The study listed 164 TCR beta chains as associated with cytomegalovirus. A cluster of highly shared sequence variants was judged likely to be a technical artifact of the sequencing pipeline. Assigning TCR associations to individual alleles was difficult when HLA alleles, especially DR and DQ, strongly co-occurred. A later analysis found that TCR association rates varied across HLA loci, with DRB1 alleles showing the most associated TCRs and HLA-C alleles the fewest. A later analysis reported that several top co-occurrence clusters appeared linked to parvovirus B19, influenza, CMV and Epstein-Barr virus. A later analysis found that most CMV-associated TCR beta chains appeared HLA-restricted, with HLA associations seemingly driven largely by CMV exposure. Because HLA typing was unavailable for some donors at each locus, only the typed subset was used in association tests. Linkage disequilibrium might explain the correlated functional status among segregating V segments, but an unknown experimental factor could not be excluded. A later genetic analysis associated a missense DCLRE1C variant with V-gene and J-gene trimming of TCR beta chains, and an independent cohort replicated the association. In vitro tests confirmed that three of the cytomegalovirus-associated TCR beta chains recognize cytomegalovirus antigens. Broadly in line with IMGT annotations, most TCR beta V segments showed up in productive rearrangements about 87% or about 30% of the time in an earlier analysis of about 500 of the donors. A later analysis associated about 16,000 TCR beta sequences with specific HLA alleles at a false discovery rate of 0.05. The classifier was reported to diagnose cytomegalovirus status with high specificity and sensitivity in both the original and validation cohorts. According to the authors, the approach could potentially be generalized to other disease states and immunological phenotypes. A later analysis found that HLA-associated TCR beta chains were more clonally expanded and had lower generation probabilities than equally common non-associated chains.

The chain is assembled from TRBV11-2 and TRBJ1-1, with 8 central nucleotides matching TRBD1. This sequence originates from a female donor in good health and CMV-seropositive. The sample comprised PBMCs. In nucleotides, the sequence is TGTGCCAGCAGCCACGCGAGGACAGGGCAGAACACTGAAGCTTTCTTT. Its amino acids are CASSHARTGQNTEAFF.